Below are 27 T cell receptor beta chains sequenced from a single sample in a study of T cell responses to AZD1222 COVID-19 vaccine. TCRdb's copy holds only in-frame clones and misses some; the assay was immunoSEQ multiplex PCR. The table shows fewer than 150,000 clones, with 80% to 90% occurring only once. Sequenced material: peripheral blood, taken on day 0 of AZD1222 vaccination. Receptor source: an adult in good health.

This sequence joins TRBV28 and TRBJ2-7, with a tentative D call TRBD1 (5 bases). The length of the CDR3 is 16 residues. Trimming cost V 8 bases and J 0 bases, with 20 bases left between them. From germline, CDR1 is MDHEN and CDR2 SYDVKM. The CDR3 spells CASGSGIWQGSYEQYF. In DNA form, the CDR3 reads TGTGCCAGCGGATCGGGTATCTGGCAGGGCTCCTACGAGCAGTACTTC. Full variable domain (remainder filled in from reference TRBV28 and TRBJ2-7): DVKVTQSSRYLVKRTGEKVFLECVQDMDHENMFWYRQDPGLGLRLIYFSYDVKMKEKGDIPEGYSVSREKKERFSLILESASTNQTSMYLCASGSGIWQGSYEQYFGPGTRLTVT.

This chain connects TRBV30 to TRBJ2-3; 12 bases agree with TRBD2. This CDR3 spans 16 amino acids. The V gene's germline CDR1 is GTSNPN and CDR2 SVGIG (reference sequence). J gave up 5 bases and V 4 bases, and 10 bases lay outside the gene matches. CDR3 protein: CAWTKGLAGLEDTQYF. The CDR3 coding sequence is TGTGCCTGGACTAAAGGACTAGCGGGGTTGGAAGATACGCAGTATTTT.

The chain uses TRBV5-1 and TRBJ2-1, with D tentatively TRBD1 (6 bases). The CDR3 is 12 residues long. Germline CDR1 and CDR2: SGHRS and YFSETQ. Trimming took 4 bases from V and 9 from J, leaving 11 bases between them. CDR3 residues: CASSNQGTEQFF. CDR3 bases: TGCGCCAGCAGCAACCAGGGGACTGAGCAGTTCTTC.

The CDR3 region has the DNA TGTGCCAGCACCCCAGGGTCCTCAGGGGGGAATCAGCCCCAGCATTTT. Translating gives CASTPGSSGGNQPQHF. The rearrangement links TRBV6-6 to TRBJ1-5, with 7 bases that match TRBD1. CDR1 and CDR2 (germline): MNHNY, SVGAGI (reference sequence). Trimming removed 7 bases from V and 4 bases from J; junction bases left unmatched: 13. This CDR3 is built from 16 residues.

The chain has TRBV12-3 or TRBV12-4 and TRBJ1-1; a possible D gene is TRBD1 (5 bases). The ends were cut back, 5 bases at V and 7 bases at J, with 8 bases in the middle. The CDR3 loop spans 11 amino acids. The CDR3 loop is CASSQGNEAFF. The CDR3 DNA sequence: TGTGCCAGCAGTCAGGGTAATGAAGCTTTCTTT.

CDR3: CASSYRGASEAFF. Written as DNA, the CDR3 is TGTGCCAGTAGCTATAGGGGGGCTTCTGAAGCTTTCTTT. The V call is TRBV19, the J call TRBJ1-1; D might be TRBD1 (6 bases). Germline V gene sequence: CDR1 LNHDA, CDR2 SQIVND (reference sequence). The CDR3 consists of 13 residues. Trimming pared 6 bases from V and 6 bases from J, leaving 14 bases between.

This clone has more than one count but fewer than ten. The chain employs TRBV28 and TRBJ1-5; D gene uncertain. Trimming cost V 6 bases and J 0 bases, with 15 bases left between them. CDR1 MDHEN and CDR2 SYDVKM come from the germline V gene. The length of the CDR3 is 16 residues. The CDR3 loop is CASSSNPLYSNQPQHF. CDR3 in DNA: TGTGCCAGCAGCAGTAACCCACTTTATAGCAATCAGCCCCAGCATTTT. Full variable domain (rest looked up from reference TRBV28 and TRBJ1-5): DVKVTQSSRYLVKRTGEKVFLECVQDMDHENMFWYRQDPGLGLRLIYFSYDVKMKEKGDIPEGYSVSREKKERFSLILESASTNQTSMYLCASSSNPLYSNQPQHFGDGTRLSIL.

V is TRBV15 and J is TRBJ2-7; D is unresolved. The CDR3 consists of 20 residues. CDR1 is LNHNV, CDR2 YYDKDF, per germline (reference sequence). The V end lost 0 bases, the J end lost 2 bases, and 26 bases lay between the germline ends. The DNA for the CDR3 is TGTGCCACCAGCAGAGACTCCACCCTCGACTTGATGAACAGTACCTACGAGCAGTACTTC. This gives the protein CATSRDSTLDLMNSTYEQYF.

The chain joins TRBV28 to TRBJ1-1, with TRBD1 matching over 10 bases. The germline V gene encodes CDR1 MDHEN and CDR2 SYDVKM. There are 17 residues in the CDR3. With 8 bases clipped from V and 3 bases from J, the junction kept 15 bases outside the gene matches. The CDR3 reads CASPKQGTGEDDTEAFF. The CDR3 DNA is TGTGCCAGCCCAAAACAAGGGACAGGGGAAGATGACACTGAAGCTTTCTTT.

The chain recombines TRBV9 with TRBJ1-6; the D gene is possibly TRBD1 (5 bases). V shed 0 bases and J shed 6 bases, with 10 bases lying between them. Germline CDR1 is SGDLS and CDR2 is YYNGEE. This CDR3 region has 15 residues. The CDR3 loop is CASSVDYRINSPLHF. The DNA of the CDR3 is TGTGCCAGCAGCGTAGACTACAGGATTAATTCACCCCTCCACTTT.

The genes are TRBV2 and TRBJ2-7; 7 bases map to TRBD2. The length of the CDR3 is 14 residues. Germline loops: CDR1 SNHLY, CDR2 FYNNEI. The V gene end was trimmed by 8 bases and the J gene end by 2 bases; junction bases not matched to a gene: 9. The CDR3 loop reads CASGGGTDTYEQYF. Written as DNA, the CDR3 is TGTGCCAGCGGGGGGGGGACGGATACCTACGAGCAGTACTTC.

This sequence joins TRBV7-9 and TRBJ2-4; no firm D call. The germline V and J ends were trimmed by 6 bases and 4 bases, with 19 bases remaining between them. Germline V lookup: CDR1 SEHNR, CDR2 FQNEAQ (reference sequence). This CDR3 has 16 residues. The CDR3 protein is CASSSTQENQKNIQYF. DNA of the CDR3: TGTGCCAGCAGTTCAACTCAGGAAAACCAAAAAAACATTCAGTACTTC.

V gene TRBV6-6 combines with J gene TRBJ2-1; D unclear. CDR3 length: 14 residues. Germline V gene lookup returns CDR1 MNHNY and CDR2 SVGAGI (reference sequence). Trimming left V 7 bases short and J 5 bases short, with 15 bases between. The CDR3 region is CASTLRHPDNEQFF. CDR3 nucleotide sequence: TGTGCCAGCACCCTCAGACACCCTGACAATGAGCAGTTCTTC.

The CDR3 sequence: CASSGTGWVPSSYNEQFF. For the CDR3, the DNA is TGTGCCAGCAGTGGGACAGGGTGGGTCCCAAGCTCCTACAATGAGCAGTTCTTC. The chain combines TRBV28 with TRBJ2-1, with 9 positions matching TRBD1. This CDR3 has 18 residues. Germline lookup yields CDR1 MDHEN and CDR2 SYDVKM. Unmatched junction bases numbered 11, after V lost 5 bases and J lost 0 bases.

The table lists this clone with a few counts. The rearrangement uses TRBV27 and TRBJ1-5, with D hard to call. Trimming took 9 bases from V and 5 from J, leaving 11 bases between them. The germline V gene encodes CDR1 MNHEY and CDR2 SMNVEV (reference sequence). This CDR3 is 12 amino acids long. In nucleotides, the CDR3 is TGTGCCAGTAAGACTCTACATCAGCCCCAGCATTTT. Amino acid sequence: CASKTLHQPQHF.

The rearrangement joins TRBV7-2 to TRBJ1-3, with TRBD1 as a possible D gene (5 bases). Germline-derived CDR1 and CDR2 are SGHTA and FQGNSA. Trimming removed 0 bases from V and 4 bases from J, with 10 bases in between. CDR3 length equals 15 residues. CDR3 residues: CASSLAVGRGNTIYF. CDR3 sequence (DNA): TGTGCCAGCAGCTTAGCGGTGGGGCGAGGAAACACCATATATTTT.

A few counts support this clone. The chain carries TRBV27 and TRBJ2-7, with 7 bases aligning to TRBD2. This CDR3 comprises 15 residues. Germline V gives CDR1 MNHEY, CDR2 SMNVEV (reference sequence). Germline trimming cut 6 bases from V and 3 bases from J; bases unmatched to any gene: 11. This CDR3 reads CASSTTRSSGYEQYF. The CDR3 region has the DNA TGTGCCAGCAGCACTACCCGATCTAGCGGCTACGAGCAGTACTTC.

The CDR3 sequence: CASASKGAGQINQPQHF. Written as DNA, the CDR3 is TGTGCCAGCGCATCAAAAGGGGCAGGACAGATCAATCAGCCCCAGCATTTT. V usage is TRBV7-8 and J usage is TRBJ1-5, with D perhaps matching TRBD1 (6 bases). From germline, CDR1 is SGHVS and CDR2 FQNEAQ. The CDR3 runs to 17 residues. With 8 bases removed from V and 3 bases from J, the gap between germline ends came to 23 bases.

The chain combines TRBV6-5 with TRBJ2-2; D is uncertain. This CDR3 has 12 residues. The V end lost 7 bases, the J end lost 7 bases, and 10 bases lay between the germline ends. The germline gives CDR1 MNHEY, CDR2 SVGAGI. CDR3 sequence: CASISFYGELFF. In nucleotides, the CDR3 is TGTGCCAGCATTAGTTTTTACGGGGAGCTGTTTTTT.

The rearrangement joins TRBV5-5 to TRBJ2-3, with TRBD2 matching 8 bases. The germline CDR1 and CDR2 sequences are SGHKS and YYEKEE (reference sequence). The CDR3 is made up of 16 amino acids. The junction had 10 bases not matched to a gene; V was cut back by 4 bases and J by 3 bases. CDR3 amino acids: CASSHGTSGITDTQYF. CDR3 bases: TGTGCCAGCAGCCATGGTACTAGCGGAATTACAGATACGCAGTATTTT.

This chain connects TRBV27 to TRBJ1-2, with TRBD1 identical over 10 bases. This CDR3 has 14 amino acids. J lost 7 bases, V lost 5 bases, and 7 bases had no gene match. From germline, CDR1 is MNHEY and CDR2 SMNVEV (reference sequence). CDR3 residues: CASSPTGTGAGYTF. CDR3 sequence (DNA): TGTGCCAGCAGTCCTACCGGGACAGGGGCTGGCTACACCTTC.

V and J are TRBV7-9 and TRBJ2-1, with 9 bases lining up with TRBD2. CDR3 length equals 18 residues. V lost 5 bases, J lost 5 bases, and 16 bases stayed unmatched. CDR1 SEHNR and CDR2 FQNEAQ come from the germline V gene (reference sequence). The CDR3: CASSPRSISGSLHNEQFF. Written as DNA, the CDR3 is TGTGCCAGCAGCCCGCGGTCTATTAGCGGGAGTCTACACAATGAGCAGTTCTTC.

The chain joins TRBV3-1 (or the pseudogene TRBV3-2) to TRBJ2-1; 7 bases agree with TRBD2. V was clipped by 4 bases and J by 2 bases; unmatched bases: 5. Germline loops: CDR1 LGHDT, CDR2 YNNKEL (reference sequence). This CDR3 is built from 15 residues. The DNA of the CDR3 is TGTGCCAGCAGCCCAAACAGCGGGACCTACAATGAGCAGTTCTTC. Residues: CASSPNSGTYNEQFF.

This clone was observed a single time. The chain links TRBV7-2 to TRBJ1-2; 7 nucleotides match TRBD1. The germline V gene encodes CDR1 SGHTA and CDR2 FQGNSA. With V trimmed by 5 bases and J by 2 bases, 5 bases remained unmatched. The CDR3 length is 14 residues. The CDR3 sequence: CASSLEGQNYGYTF. CDR3 DNA: TGTGCCAGCAGCCTCGAGGGACAGAACTATGGCTACACCTTC.

The gene calls are TRBV6-5 and TRBJ1-5; possible D gene TRBD1, 5 bases. The ends were cut back, 11 bases at V and 8 bases at J, with 19 bases in the middle. The CDR3 is made up of 13 amino acids. CDR1 MNHEY and CDR2 SVGAGI come from the germline V gene. Here the CDR3 DNA reads TGTGCCTGCGGGTGGGACCACCTGAAGCCCCAGCATTTT. It encodes CACGWDHLKPQHF.

This CDR3 reads CASSKRTSGRAVSYEQYF. DNA for the CDR3: TGTGCCAGTAGTAAGAGGACTAGCGGGAGGGCCGTATCCTACGAGCAGTACTTC. The chain links TRBV19 to TRBJ2-7; 15 nucleotides match TRBD2. Germline V gene lookup returns CDR1 LNHDA and CDR2 SQIVND (reference sequence). With V trimmed by 4 bases and J by 1 base, 8 bases remained unmatched. The CDR3 length is 18 residues.

The count of this clone is one. The gene calls are TRBV6-5 and TRBJ2-1, with TRBD1 matching over 9 bases. This CDR3 comprises 13 residues. V gave up 9 bases and J gave up 3 bases; unmatched junction bases: 3. Per germline, CDR1 MNHEY and CDR2 SVGAGI. The CDR3 protein is CASTGGVYNEQFF. The CDR3 DNA reads as TGTGCCAGTACAGGGGGCGTCTACAATGAGCAGTTCTTC.